This TCR beta chain was recovered during a study of read filtering for tumor transcriptome and immune sequencing. Study at large: Patients were about 17 male and about 14 female, mean age approximately 70 years, range roughly 47 to 85.

With respect to this clonotype: At one end, the junction sequence differs from germline, possibly due to a read error.

Germline CDR1 and CDR2: MDHEN and SYDVKM. This CDR3 contains 14 residues. Molecular barcoded adaptors covering alpha/delta and beta/gamma chains were used on approximately 440 ng RNA. TCRdb re-derived calls from the reads in MiXCR, one entry per CDR3 protein. The sample records about 40,000 distinct CDR3 sequences, around 15% being singletons. This clonotype was obtained from a donor older than 35 with multiple myeloma. The chain combines TRBV28 with TRBJ2-5; D may be TRBD1 (6 bases). Sequenced: a population of CD138-negative cells sorted from bone marrow. CDR3 sequence: CACSSDSSQETQYF. The CDR3 DNA follows: TGTGCCTGCAGCTCGGACAGCTCACAAGAGACCCAGTACTTC.